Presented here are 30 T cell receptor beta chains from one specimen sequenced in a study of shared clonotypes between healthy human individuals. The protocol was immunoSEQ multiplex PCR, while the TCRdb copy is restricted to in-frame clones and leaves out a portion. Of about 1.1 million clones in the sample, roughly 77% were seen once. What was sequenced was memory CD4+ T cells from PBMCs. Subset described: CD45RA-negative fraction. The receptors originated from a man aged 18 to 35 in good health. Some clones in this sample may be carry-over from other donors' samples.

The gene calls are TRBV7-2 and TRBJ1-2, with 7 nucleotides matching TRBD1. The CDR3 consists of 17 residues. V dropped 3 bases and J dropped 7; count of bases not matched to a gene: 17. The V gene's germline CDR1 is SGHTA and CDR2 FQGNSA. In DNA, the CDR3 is TGTGCCAGCAGCTTGTGGGAAGAGACAGGGCATGAGGCTGGCTACACCTTC. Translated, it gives CASSLWEETGHEAGYTF.

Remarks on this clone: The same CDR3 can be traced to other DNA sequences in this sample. DNA of the CDR3: TGTGCCAGCAGTTTATTGGGTGGCTACACCTTC. This codes for CASSLLGGYTF. The chain employs TRBV28 and TRBJ1-2; D is ambiguous. The CDR3 loop spans 11 amino acids. CDR1 and CDR2 from the germline V gene are MDHEN and SYDVKM. Between the trimmed V and J ends, which lost 1 base and 7 bases, there was a span of 4 bases.

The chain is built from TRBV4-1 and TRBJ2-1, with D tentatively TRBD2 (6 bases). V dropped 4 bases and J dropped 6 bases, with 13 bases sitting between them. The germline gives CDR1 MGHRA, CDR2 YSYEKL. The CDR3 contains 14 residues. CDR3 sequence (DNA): TGCGCCAGCAGCCCCCGACTGGGGGGCAATGAGCAGTTCTTC. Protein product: CASSPRLGGNEQFF.

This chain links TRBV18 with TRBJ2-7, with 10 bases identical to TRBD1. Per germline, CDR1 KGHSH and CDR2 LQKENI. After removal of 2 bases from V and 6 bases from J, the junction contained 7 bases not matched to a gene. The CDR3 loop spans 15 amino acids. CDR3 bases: TGTGCCAGCTCACCAGGGACAGGGGCCTTTCTCGAGCAGTACTTC. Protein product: CASSPGTGAFLEQYF.

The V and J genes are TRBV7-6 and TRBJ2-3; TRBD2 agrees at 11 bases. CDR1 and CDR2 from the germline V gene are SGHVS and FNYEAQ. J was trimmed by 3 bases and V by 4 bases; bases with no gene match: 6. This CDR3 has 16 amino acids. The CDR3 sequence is CASSSGLAGKTDTQYF. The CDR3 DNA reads TGTGCCAGCAGCTCAGGACTAGCGGGCAAAACAGATACGCAGTATTTT.

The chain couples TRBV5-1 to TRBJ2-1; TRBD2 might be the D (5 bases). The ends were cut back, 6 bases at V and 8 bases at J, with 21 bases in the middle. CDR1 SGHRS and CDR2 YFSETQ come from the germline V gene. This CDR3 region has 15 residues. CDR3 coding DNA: TGCGCCAGCAACACGGGGTTATTCGGGCAGGATGAGCAGTTCTTC. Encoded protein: CASNTGLFGQDEQFF.

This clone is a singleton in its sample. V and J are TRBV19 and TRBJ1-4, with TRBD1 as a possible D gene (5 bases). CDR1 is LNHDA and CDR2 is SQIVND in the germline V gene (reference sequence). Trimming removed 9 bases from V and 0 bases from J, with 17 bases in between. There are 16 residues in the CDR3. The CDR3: CASAGQRGATNEKLFF. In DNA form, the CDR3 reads TGTGCCAGCGCGGGGCAACGCGGGGCAACTAATGAAAAACTGTTTTTT.

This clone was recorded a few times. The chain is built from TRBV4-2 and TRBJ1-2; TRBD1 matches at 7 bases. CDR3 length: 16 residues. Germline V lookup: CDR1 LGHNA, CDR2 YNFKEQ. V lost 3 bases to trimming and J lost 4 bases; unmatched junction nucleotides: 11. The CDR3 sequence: CASSQVGTDESYGYTF. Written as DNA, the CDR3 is TGTGCCAGCAGCCAGGTCGGGACAGACGAAAGCTATGGCTACACCTTC.

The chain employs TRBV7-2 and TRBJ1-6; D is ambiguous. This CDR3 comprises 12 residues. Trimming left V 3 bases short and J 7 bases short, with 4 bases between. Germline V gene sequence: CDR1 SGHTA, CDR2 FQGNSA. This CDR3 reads CASSFLNSPLHF. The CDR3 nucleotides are TGTGCCAGCAGCTTTCTCAATTCACCCCTCCACTTT.

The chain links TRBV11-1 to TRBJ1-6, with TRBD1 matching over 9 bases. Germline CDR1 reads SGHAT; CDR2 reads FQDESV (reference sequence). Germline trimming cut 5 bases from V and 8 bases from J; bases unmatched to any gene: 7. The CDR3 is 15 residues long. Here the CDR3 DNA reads TGTGCCAGCAGCCCCCGGACAGGGGAGTATTCACCCCTCCACTTT. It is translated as CASSPRTGEYSPLHF.

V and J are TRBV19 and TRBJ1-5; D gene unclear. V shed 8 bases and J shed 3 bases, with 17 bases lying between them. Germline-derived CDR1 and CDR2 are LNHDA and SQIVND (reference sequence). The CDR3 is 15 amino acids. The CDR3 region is CASLGSAPFNQPQHF. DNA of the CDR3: TGTGCCAGTTTGGGTAGCGCACCCTTCAATCAGCCCCAGCATTTT.

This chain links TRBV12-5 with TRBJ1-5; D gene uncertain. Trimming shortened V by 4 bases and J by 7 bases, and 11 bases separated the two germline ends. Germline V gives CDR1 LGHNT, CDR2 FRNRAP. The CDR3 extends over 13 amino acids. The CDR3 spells CASGSGDRQPQHF. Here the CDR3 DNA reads TGTGCTAGTGGTTCCGGGGATCGGCAGCCCCAGCATTTT.

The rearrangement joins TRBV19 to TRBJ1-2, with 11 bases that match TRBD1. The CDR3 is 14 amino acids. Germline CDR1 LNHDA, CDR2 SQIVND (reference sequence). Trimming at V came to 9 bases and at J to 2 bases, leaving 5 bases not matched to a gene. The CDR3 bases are TGTGCCAGCGCAAGGACAGGGGGCAACTATGGCTACACCTTC. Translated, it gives CASARTGGNYGYTF.

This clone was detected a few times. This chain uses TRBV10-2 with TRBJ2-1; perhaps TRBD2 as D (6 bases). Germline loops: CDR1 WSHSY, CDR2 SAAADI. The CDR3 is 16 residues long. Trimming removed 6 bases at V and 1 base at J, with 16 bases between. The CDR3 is CASRGRRAESYNEQFF. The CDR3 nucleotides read TGCGCCAGCAGAGGTAGGAGGGCCGAGTCCTACAATGAGCAGTTCTTC.

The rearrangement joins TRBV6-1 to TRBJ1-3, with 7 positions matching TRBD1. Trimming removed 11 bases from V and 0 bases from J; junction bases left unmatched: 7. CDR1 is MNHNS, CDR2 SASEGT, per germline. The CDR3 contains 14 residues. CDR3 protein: CAVGQLSSGNTIYF. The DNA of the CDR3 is TGTGCCGTGGGACAGTTAAGCTCTGGAAACACCATATATTTT.

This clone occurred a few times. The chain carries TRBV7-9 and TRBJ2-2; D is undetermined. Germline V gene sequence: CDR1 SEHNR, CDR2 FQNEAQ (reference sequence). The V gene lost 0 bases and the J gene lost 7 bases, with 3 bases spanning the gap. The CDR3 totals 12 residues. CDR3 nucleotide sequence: TGTGCCAGCAGCTTAGCTCTCGGGGAGCTGTTTTTT. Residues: CASSLALGELFF.

The CDR3: CASSLDRWEQYF. The DNA for the CDR3 is TGCGCCAGCAGCTTGGATAGGTGGGAGCAGTACTTC. The genes are TRBV5-1 and TRBJ2-7; D uncertain. The CDR3 is made up of 12 amino acids. V was pared by 0 bases and J by 7 bases, with 8 bases between. Germline CDR1 is SGHRS and CDR2 is YFSETQ.

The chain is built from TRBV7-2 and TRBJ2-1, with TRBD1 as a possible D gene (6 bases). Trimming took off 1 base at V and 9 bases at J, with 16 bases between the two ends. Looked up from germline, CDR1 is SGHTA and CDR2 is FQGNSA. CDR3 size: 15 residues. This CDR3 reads CASSLVGALSFEQFF. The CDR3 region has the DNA TGTGCCAGCAGCTTAGTGGGGGCATTGAGTTTTGAGCAGTTCTTC.

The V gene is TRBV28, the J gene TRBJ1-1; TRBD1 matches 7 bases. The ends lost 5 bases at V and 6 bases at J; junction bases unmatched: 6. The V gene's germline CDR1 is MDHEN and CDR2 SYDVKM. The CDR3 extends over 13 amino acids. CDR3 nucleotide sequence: TGTGCCAGCAGTGACTTCAGGGGGTCTGAAGCTTTCTTT. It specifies CASSDFRGSEAFF. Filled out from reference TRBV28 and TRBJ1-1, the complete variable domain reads DVKVTQSSRYLVKRTGEKVFLECVQDMDHENMFWYRQDPGLGLRLIYFSYDVKMKEKGDIPEGYSVSREKKERFSLILESASTNQTSMYLCASSDFRGSEAFFGQGTRLTVV.

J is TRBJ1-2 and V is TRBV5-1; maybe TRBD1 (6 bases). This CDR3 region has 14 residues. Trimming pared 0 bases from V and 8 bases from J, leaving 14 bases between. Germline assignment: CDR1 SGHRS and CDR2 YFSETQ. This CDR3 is CASSLDLQGGGYTF. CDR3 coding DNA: TGCGCCAGCAGCTTGGATTTACAGGGCGGCGGCTACACCTTC.

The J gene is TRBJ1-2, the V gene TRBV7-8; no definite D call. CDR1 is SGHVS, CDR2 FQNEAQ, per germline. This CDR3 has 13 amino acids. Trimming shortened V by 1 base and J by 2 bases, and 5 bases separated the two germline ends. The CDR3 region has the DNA TGTGCCAGCAGCTTAGTAGAAAACTATGGCTACACCTTC. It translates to CASSLVENYGYTF.

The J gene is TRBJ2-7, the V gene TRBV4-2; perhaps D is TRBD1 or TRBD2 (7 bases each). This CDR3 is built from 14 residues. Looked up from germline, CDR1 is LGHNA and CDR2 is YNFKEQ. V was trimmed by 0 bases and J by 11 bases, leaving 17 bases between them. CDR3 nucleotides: TGTGCCAGCAGCCAAGACATGGGGGGGACAGCCGAGTACTTC. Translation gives CASSQDMGGTAEYF.

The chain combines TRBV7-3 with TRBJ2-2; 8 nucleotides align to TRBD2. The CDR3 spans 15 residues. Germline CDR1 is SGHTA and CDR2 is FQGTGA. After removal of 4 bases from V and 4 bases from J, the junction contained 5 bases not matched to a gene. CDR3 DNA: TGTGCCAGCAGCTCCGGGACTAGAGCCACCGGGGAGCTGTTTTTT. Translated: CASSSGTRATGELFF. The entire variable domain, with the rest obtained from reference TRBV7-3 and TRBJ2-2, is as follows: GAGVSQTPSNKVTEKGKYVELRCDPISGHTALYWYRQSLGQGPEFLIYFQGTGAADDSGLPNDRFFAVRPEGSVSTLKIQRTERGDSAVYLCASSSGTRATGELFFGEGSRLTVL.

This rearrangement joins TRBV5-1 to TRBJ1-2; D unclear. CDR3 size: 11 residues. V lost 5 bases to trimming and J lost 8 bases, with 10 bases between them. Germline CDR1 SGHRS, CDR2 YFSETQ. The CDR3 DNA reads TGCGCCAGCAGTGATATCGGAGGCTACACCTTC. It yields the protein CASSDIGGYTF.

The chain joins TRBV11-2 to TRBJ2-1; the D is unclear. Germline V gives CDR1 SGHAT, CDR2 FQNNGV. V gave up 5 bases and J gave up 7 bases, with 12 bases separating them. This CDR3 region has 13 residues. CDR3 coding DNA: TGTGCCAGCAGCCAACTCGACCGGAATGAGCAGTTCTTC. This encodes CASSQLDRNEQFF.

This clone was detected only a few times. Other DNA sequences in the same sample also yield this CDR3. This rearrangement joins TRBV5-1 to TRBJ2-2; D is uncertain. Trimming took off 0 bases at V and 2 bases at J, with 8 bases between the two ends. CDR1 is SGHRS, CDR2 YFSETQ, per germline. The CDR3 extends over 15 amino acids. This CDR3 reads CASSLGLGNTGELFF. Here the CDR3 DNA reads TGCGCCAGCAGCTTGGGTCTAGGTAACACCGGGGAGCTGTTTTTT.

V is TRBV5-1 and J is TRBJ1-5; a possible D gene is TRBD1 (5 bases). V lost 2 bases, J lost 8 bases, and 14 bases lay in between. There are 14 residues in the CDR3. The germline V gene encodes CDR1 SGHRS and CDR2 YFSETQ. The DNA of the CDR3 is TGCGCCAGCAGCTTTCAGGGCCCGGGAGAGCCCCAGCATTTT. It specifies CASSFQGPGEPQHF.

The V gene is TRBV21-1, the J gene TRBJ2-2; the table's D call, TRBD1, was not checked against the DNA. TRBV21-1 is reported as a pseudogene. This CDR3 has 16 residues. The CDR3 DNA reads TGTGCCAGCAGCAAATCAAGCGGTAAAGGGGGCGGGGAGCTGTTTTTT. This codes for CASSKSSGKGGGELFF.

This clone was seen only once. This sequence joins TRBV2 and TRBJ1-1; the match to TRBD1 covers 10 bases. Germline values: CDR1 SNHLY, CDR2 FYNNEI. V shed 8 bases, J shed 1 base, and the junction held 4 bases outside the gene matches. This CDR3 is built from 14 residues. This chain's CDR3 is CASPRDRGNTEAFF. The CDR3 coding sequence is TGTGCCAGCCCCCGGGACAGGGGGAACACTGAAGCTTTCTTT.

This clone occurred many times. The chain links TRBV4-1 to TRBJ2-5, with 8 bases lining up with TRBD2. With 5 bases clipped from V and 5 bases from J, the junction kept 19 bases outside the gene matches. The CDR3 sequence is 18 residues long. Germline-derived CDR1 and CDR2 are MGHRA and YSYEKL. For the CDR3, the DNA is TGCGCCAGCAGCGGAGAGGGCTTTGCGGGAGGCCGGAGGGAGACCCAGTACTTC. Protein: CASSGEGFAGGRRETQYF.